The 10 T cell receptor beta chains presented below share a single source sample, sequenced in a study of blood T cell repertoires in COVID-19. The protocol was immunoSEQ multiplex PCR, while the TCRdb copy is restricted to in-frame clones and leaves out a portion. The sample lists 85,000 to 95,000 clones, about 82% seen once, with under 30% in the top ten. Sequencing was done on a sample of peripheral blood. All receptors derive from a human donor in a cohort sampled during active COVID-19.

The chain joins TRBV4-1 to TRBJ1-2; weak D call: TRBD1 (6 bases). Trimming cost V 3 bases and J 2 bases, with 13 bases left between them. There are 15 residues in the CDR3. The germline CDR1 and CDR2 sequences are MGHRA and YSYEKL. The CDR3: CASSHGDNLNYGYTF. In DNA, the CDR3 is TGCGCCAGCAGCCACGGGGACAATTTGAACTATGGCTACACCTTC.

The chain recombines TRBV7-2 with TRBJ2-2; 10 bases are a match to TRBD1. Germline V CDR1 and CDR2: SGHTA, FQGNSA. The CDR3 runs to 15 residues. The V and J ends lost 4 bases and 4 bases, in that order; junction bases with no gene match: 3. CDR3 in DNA: TGTGCCAGCAGCTCCGGGACAGGGGTCACCGGGGAGCTGTTTTTT. Its translation is CASSSGTGVTGELFF.

The chain carries TRBV4-1 and TRBJ2-7; the D gene is possibly TRBD1 (5 bases). Germline V gene data show CDR1 as MGHRA and CDR2 as YSYEKL. This CDR3 comprises 13 residues. Trimming removed 2 bases at V and 4 bases at J, with 9 bases between. CDR3 in amino acids: CASSQQQGYEQYF. The CDR3 DNA is TGCGCCAGCAGCCAACAGCAGGGTTACGAGCAGTACTTC.

The chain is built from TRBV19 and TRBJ1-2; tentative D call: TRBD1 (6 bases). Trimming removed 9 bases at V and 8 bases at J, with 19 bases between. Germline V gene data show CDR1 as LNHDA and CDR2 as SQIVND (reference sequence). This CDR3 contains 13 residues. This CDR3 is CASGLGTTSGYTF. Here the CDR3 DNA reads TGTGCCAGCGGCCTCGGGACAACAAGCGGCTACACCTTC. Full variable domain (missing parts from reference TRBV19 and TRBJ1-2): DGGITQSPKYLFRKEGQNVTLSCEQNLNHDAMYWYRQDPGQGLRLIYYSQIVNDFQKGDIAEGYSVSREKKESFPLTVTSAQKNPTAFYLCASGLGTTSGYTFGSGTRLTVV.

V usage is TRBV2 and J usage is TRBJ2-7, with a possible D match to TRBD2 (6 bases). Deletions cut 7 bases from V and 9 bases from J, with 19 bases between. Per germline, CDR1 SNHLY and CDR2 FYNNEI. CDR3 length: 13 residues. The CDR3 nucleotides are TGTGCCAGCAACCTTTTGGAGGGTAAAGGGCAGTACTTC. This gives the protein CASNLLEGKGQYF.

V and J are TRBV6-6 and TRBJ2-5; tentative D call: TRBD1 (5 bases). Trimming took 6 bases from V and 3 from J, leaving 11 bases between them. The germline CDR1 and CDR2 sequences are MNHNY and SVGAGI (reference sequence). The CDR3 covers 13 residues. The CDR3 loop is CASSSRAEETQYF. The CDR3 region has the DNA TGTGCCAGCAGCTCCAGGGCCGAAGAGACCCAGTACTTC.

V usage is TRBV5-7 and J usage is TRBJ1-5, with 9 bases lining up with TRBD1. TRBV5-7 is an open reading frame whose function is uncertain. Trimming removed 3 bases from V and 3 bases from J; junction bases left unmatched: 13. CDR3 length equals 18 residues. CDR3 loop: CASSSGTGRVGFNQPQHF. The DNA of the CDR3 is TGTGCCAGCAGCTCCGGGACAGGGCGAGTGGGTTTCAATCAGCCCCAGCATTTT.

The chain is built from TRBV10-3 and TRBJ2-7; perhaps TRBD2 as D (5 bases). The CDR3 contains 11 residues. Germline lookup yields CDR1 ENHRY and CDR2 SYGVKD. V shed 8 bases and J shed 2 bases, with 7 bases lying between them. The CDR3 nucleotides read TGTGCCATCTCCGGGACCTACGAGCAGTACTTC. Its translation is CAISGTYEQYF.

The chain combines TRBV10-3 with TRBJ2-5, with 9 bases fitting TRBD1. V dropped 8 bases and J dropped 2; count of bases not matched to a gene: 0. From germline, CDR1 is ENHRY and CDR2 SYGVKD. The CDR3 covers 12 residues. The CDR3 nucleotides read TGTGCCATCGGGACAGGGCAAGAGACCCAGTACTTC. Translating gives CAIGTGQETQYF.

The chain carries TRBV15 and TRBJ2-5; TRBD2 aligns across 9 bases. The V segment lost 2 bases and the J segment 1 base; nucleotides outside the gene matches: 5. The germline CDR1 and CDR2 sequences are LNHNV and YYDKDF (reference sequence). This CDR3 has 16 amino acids. The CDR3 loop reads CATSRSPAGGQETQYF. The CDR3 DNA sequence: TGTGCCACCAGCAGATCCCCAGCGGGGGGCCAAGAGACCCAGTACTTC.